This TCR beta chain was identified during a study of long-term antiretroviral therapy in people with HIV. A word on this clone: Its specificity is not known.

All donors provided no fewer than one pre-ART and no fewer than two post-ART PBMC samples. The CDR3 has 16 residues. Germline CDR1 reads KGHSH; CDR2 reads LQKENI. V was cut by 5 bases and J by 2 bases, with 17 bases left in between. A v3.0 immunoSEQ assay was performed at survey level. The target of sequencing was roughly 40,000-55,000 T-cell genomes per sample. Assay used: immunoSEQ multiplex PCR; TCRdb lists only in-frame clones, some missing. The sample lists tens of thousands of clones, roughly four fifths occurring once. Notes on the study in general: Pre-ART-expanded clones dominated the repertoire at all time points.

This chain uses TRBV18 with TRBJ2-3; tentatively, D is TRBD1 (5 bases). This TCR derives from a man aged 40-49 years with HIV. The material was unsorted PBMCs, obtained 0.5 years before starting antiretroviral therapy. The CDR3 loop is CASSGGQGLPTDTQYF. CDR3 coding DNA: TGTGCCAGCTCAGGTGGCCAGGGTTTACCCACAGATACGCAGTATTTT.